Listed below are T cell receptor beta chains from one sample, sequenced in a study of blood T cells in healthy people across ages. MiXCR was run by TCRdb on the 5' RACE reads, yielding one entry per CDR3 protein. The sample includes 700,000 or so distinct CDR3 sequences, about a fifth of them seen just once. The sequenced sample consisted of blood. The receptors stem from a man in his 70s in good health. The CDR3 runs from the conserved cysteine through the conserved F or W. The D gene is left open where the match is weak. Size is omitted from some rows. Given values are once, few, many or a class for expanded clones.

CDR3nt,CDR3aa,abundance,d_gene,v_gene,j_gene,len
TGCGCCAGCAGCCAAGATGGGGATCCGAGCACAGATACGCAGTATTTT,CASSQDGDPSTDTQYF,.,.,TRBV4-1,TRBJ2-3,16
TGTGCCAGCAGTTTTGTCTCCGAGACCCAGTACTTC,CASSFVSETQYF,.,.,TRBV12-3/TRBV12-4,TRBJ2-5,12
TGCAGCGGGGGAGGCGGCGGCACAGATACGCAGTATTTT,CSGGGGGTDTQYF,.,.,TRBV29-1,TRBJ2-3,13
TGCGCCAGCAGCTTGGACGGGGGCTCTCAGCCCCAGCATTTT,CASSLDGGSQPQHF,.,.,TRBV5-1,TRBJ1-5,14
TGTGCCAGCAGGGTCAGGGGGAATAATTCACCCCTCCACTTT,CASRVRGNNSPLHF,.,TRBD1,TRBV6-5,TRBJ1-6,14
TGTGCCAGCAGCTCCCAGTCAGGGAACGAGCAGTACTTC,CASSSQSGNEQYF,.,.,TRBV7-2,TRBJ2-7,13
TGTGCCAGCAGTTTACCGGGAACCAGGCAGTTCTTC,CASSLPGTRQFF,.,.,TRBV27,TRBJ2-1,12
TGTGCCAGCAGCGTAGGCGGCGGTAGTGGCATTCAGTACTTC,CASSVGGGSGIQYF,.,.,TRBV11-2,TRBJ2-4,14
TGCAGTGCTGGGCCCCTCAGCACAGATACGCAGTATTTT,CSAGPLSTDTQYF,.,.,TRBV20-1,TRBJ2-3,13
TGCAGCGTTGTAATAGCGGGAGGGCCTCTCGATGAGCAGTTCTTC,CSVVIAGGPLDEQFF,.,TRBD2,TRBV29-1,TRBJ2-1,15
TGCGCCAGCAGCCCCACCCATAACACCGGGGAGCTGTTTTTT,CASSPTHNTGELFF,few,.,TRBV4-1,TRBJ2-2,14
TGTGCCAGCACTGCCGAAGTAGCGGGAGAGAAGACCCAGTACTTC,CASTAEVAGEKTQYF,.,TRBD2,TRBV7-2,TRBJ2-5,15
TGTGCCAGCAGCTCAACAGGGGGCGCTAACTATGGCTACACCTTC,CASSSTGGANYGYTF,few,TRBD1,TRBV7-2,TRBJ1-2,15
TGTGCCAGCAGCCCAGCGGGGGGGCAGATTGTACAGTACTTC,CASSPAGGQIVQYF,few,TRBD2,TRBV3-1,TRBJ2-7,14
TGCGCCAGCAGCTTTGGGGCGCCCACCGGGGAGCTGTTTTTT,CASSFGAPTGELFF,few,.,TRBV5-1,TRBJ2-2,14
TGTGCCAGCAGCAGGGACAGCTTCATTCAGTACTTC,CASSRDSFIQYF,.,TRBD1,TRBV28,TRBJ2-4,12
TGTGCCAGCAGTCTGACTCAAGGGAACTACGAGCAGTACTTC,CASSLTQGNYEQYF,few,.,TRBV6-5,TRBJ2-7,14
TGTGCCAGCAGCTTAGTAGGTGGCGGGAGGGCAGGGAAAAACATTCAGTACTTC,CASSLVGGGRAGKNIQYF,.,TRBD2,TRBV11-2,TRBJ2-4,18
TGCAGCGTTGATGGGGGCCAGACTAGCGTCAATGAGCAGTTCTTC,CSVDGGQTSVNEQFF,.,TRBD2,TRBV29-1,TRBJ2-1,15
TGTGCCAGCAGTGCGACTAATGAAAAACTGTTTTTT,CASSATNEKLFF,.,.,TRBV7-2,TRBJ1-4,12
TGTGCCAGCAGCTTACTAGCCTACAATGAGCAGTCCTTC,CASSLLAYNEQSF,.,.,TRBV11-3,TRBJ2-1,13
TGCGCCAGCAGTCAAACCGGGGCCAACGGACTCAATCAGCCCCAGCATTTT,CASSQTGANGLNQPQHF,once,.,TRBV10-2,TRBJ1-5,17